By its share, the clone carrying this TCR beta chain is medium-sized. This entry belongs to a study of blood T cell repertoires in COVID-19. For the study at large: Acute-phase and convalescent COVID-19 samples originated in the United States, Italy and Spain.

Germline V CDR1 and CDR2: MNHEY, SVGEGT. The CDR3 consists of 14 residues. V was shortened by 4 bases and J by 7 bases, with 14 bases between the two germline ends. The method was immunoSEQ multiplex PCR; TCRdb's version includes in-frame clones alone and lacks a portion of them. The table records about 45,000 clones, over 80% of them present only once. This TCR derives from a man older than 75 in a cohort sampled during active COVID-19. The chain joins TRBV6-2 or TRBV6-3 to TRBJ1-5; D is unresolved. The sequenced material came from peripheral blood. CDR3 DNA: TGTGCCAGCAGTTCCGCCCTGAGGTCCCAGCCCCAGCATTTT. It codes for CASSSALRSQPQHF.